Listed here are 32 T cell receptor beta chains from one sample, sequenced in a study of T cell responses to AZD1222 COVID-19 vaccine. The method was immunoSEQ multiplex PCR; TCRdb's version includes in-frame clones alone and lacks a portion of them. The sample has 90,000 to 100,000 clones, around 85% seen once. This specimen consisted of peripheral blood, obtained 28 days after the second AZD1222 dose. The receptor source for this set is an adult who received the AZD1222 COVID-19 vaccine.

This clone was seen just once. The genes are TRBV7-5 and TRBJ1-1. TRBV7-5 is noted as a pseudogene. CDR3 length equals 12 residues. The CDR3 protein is CARSLEWTEAFF. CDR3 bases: TGTGCCAGAAGCTTAGAGTGGACTGAAGCTTTCTTT.

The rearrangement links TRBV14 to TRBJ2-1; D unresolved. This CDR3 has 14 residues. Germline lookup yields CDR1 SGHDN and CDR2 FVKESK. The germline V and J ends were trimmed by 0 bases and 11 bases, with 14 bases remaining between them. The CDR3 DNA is TGTGCCAGCAGCCAAGATGTCGGCTTCTTCCAGCAGTTCTTC. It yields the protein CASSQDVGFFQQFF.

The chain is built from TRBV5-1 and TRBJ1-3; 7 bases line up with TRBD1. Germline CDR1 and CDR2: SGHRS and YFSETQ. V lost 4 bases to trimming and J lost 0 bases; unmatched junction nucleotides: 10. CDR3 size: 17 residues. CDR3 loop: CASSPLGTEYSGNTIYF. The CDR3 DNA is TGCGCCAGCAGCCCACTAGGGACAGAATACTCTGGAAACACCATATATTTT. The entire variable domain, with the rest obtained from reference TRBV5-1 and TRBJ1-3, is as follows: KAGVTQTPRYLIKTRGQQVTLSCSPISGHRSVSWYQQTPGQGLQFLFEYFSETQRNKGNFPGRFSGRQFSNSRSEMNVSTLELGDSALYLCASSPLGTEYSGNTIYFGEGSWLTVV.

The CDR3 sequence is CASSKVWSAHSGNTIYF. In DNA, the CDR3 is TGTGCCAGCAGCAAAGTATGGTCGGCACACTCTGGAAACACCATATATTTT. The chain uses TRBV21-1 and TRBJ1-3. TRBV21-1 is reported as a pseudogene. This CDR3 contains 17 residues.

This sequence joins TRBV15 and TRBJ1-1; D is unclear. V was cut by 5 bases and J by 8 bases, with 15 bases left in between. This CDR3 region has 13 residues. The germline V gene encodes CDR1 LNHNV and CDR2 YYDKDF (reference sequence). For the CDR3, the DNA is TGTGCCACCAGCGCCCCCGTAGGCAGAGAAGCTTTCTTT. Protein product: CATSAPVGREAFF.

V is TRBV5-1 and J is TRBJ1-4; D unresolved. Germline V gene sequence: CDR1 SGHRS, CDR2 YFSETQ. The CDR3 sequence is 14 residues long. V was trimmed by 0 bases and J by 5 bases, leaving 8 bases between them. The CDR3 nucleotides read TGCGCCAGCAGCTTGGAGGGCGTAAATGAAAAACTGTTTTTT. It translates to CASSLEGVNEKLFF.

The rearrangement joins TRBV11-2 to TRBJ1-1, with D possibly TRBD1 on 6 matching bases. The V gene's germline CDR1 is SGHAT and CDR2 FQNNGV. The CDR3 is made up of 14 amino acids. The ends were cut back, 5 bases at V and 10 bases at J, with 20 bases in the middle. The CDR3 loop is CASSLQGGGARAFF. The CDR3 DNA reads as TGTGCCAGCAGCCTCCAGGGCGGGGGGGCGCGAGCTTTCTTT.

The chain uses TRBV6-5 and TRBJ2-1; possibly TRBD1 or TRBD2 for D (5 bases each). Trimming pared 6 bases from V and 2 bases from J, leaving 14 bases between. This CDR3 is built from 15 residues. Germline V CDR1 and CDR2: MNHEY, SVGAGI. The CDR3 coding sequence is TGTGCCAGCAGCGCACAGTCGGGGCCCTACAATGAGCAGTTCTTC. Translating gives CASSAQSGPYNEQFF.

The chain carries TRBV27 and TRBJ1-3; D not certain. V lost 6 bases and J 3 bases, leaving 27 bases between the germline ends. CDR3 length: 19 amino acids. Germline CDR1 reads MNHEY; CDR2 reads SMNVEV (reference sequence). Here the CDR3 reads CASSPQRRTVRTYGNTIYF. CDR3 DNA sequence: TGTGCCAGCAGCCCGCAGCGGAGAACTGTGAGGACCTATGGAAACACCATATATTTT.

The CDR3 bases are TGTGCCAGTAGTATGGGTCAGGGGTCGCAGTATTTT. It yields the protein CASSMGQGSQYF. The chain combines TRBV19 with TRBJ2-3; maybe TRBD1 (6 bases). The CDR3 length is 12 residues. V was trimmed by 3 bases and J by 10 bases, leaving 11 bases between them. Germline loops: CDR1 LNHDA, CDR2 SQIVND (reference sequence).

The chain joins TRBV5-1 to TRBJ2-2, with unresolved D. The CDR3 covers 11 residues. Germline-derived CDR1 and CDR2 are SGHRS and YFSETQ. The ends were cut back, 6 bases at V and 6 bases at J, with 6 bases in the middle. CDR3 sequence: CASIGSGELFF. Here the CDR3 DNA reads TGCGCCAGCATCGGATCCGGGGAGCTGTTTTTT. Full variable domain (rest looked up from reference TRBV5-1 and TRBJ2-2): KAGVTQTPRYLIKTRGQQVTLSCSPISGHRSVSWYQQTPGQGLQFLFEYFSETQRNKGNFPGRFSGRQFSNSRSEMNVSTLELGDSALYLCASIGSGELFFGEGSRLTVL.

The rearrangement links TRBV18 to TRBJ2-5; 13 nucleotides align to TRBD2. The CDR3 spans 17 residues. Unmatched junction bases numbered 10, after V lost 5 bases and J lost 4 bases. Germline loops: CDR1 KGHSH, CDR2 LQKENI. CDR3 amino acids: CASSTTSGGPGGETQYF. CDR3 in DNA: TGTGCCAGCTCAACGACTAGCGGGGGGCCGGGAGGAGAGACCCAGTACTTC.

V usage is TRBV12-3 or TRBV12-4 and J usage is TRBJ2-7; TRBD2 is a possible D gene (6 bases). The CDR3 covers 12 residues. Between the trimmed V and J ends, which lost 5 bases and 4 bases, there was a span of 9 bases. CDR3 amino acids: CASSNRGYEQYF. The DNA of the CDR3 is TGTGCCAGCAGTAACCGGGGGTACGAGCAGTACTTC.

The CDR3 reads CSSLGTQETQYF. CDR3 nucleotide sequence: TGCAGCTCCTTAGGGACCCAAGAGACCCAGTACTTC. The chain joins TRBV29-1 to TRBJ2-5, with D perhaps given as TRBD1 or TRBD2 (5 bases each). The germline V and J ends were trimmed by 8 bases and 1 base, with 11 bases remaining between them. The CDR3 contains 12 residues. Germline lookup yields CDR1 SQVTM and CDR2 ANQGSEA. The variable domain in full, completed from reference TRBV29-1 and TRBJ2-5, reads SAVISQKPSRDICQRGTSLTIQCQVDSQVTMMFWYRQQPGQSLTLIATANQGSEATYESGFVIDKFPISRPNLTFSTLTVSNMSPEDSSIYLCSSLGTQETQYFGPGTRLLVL.

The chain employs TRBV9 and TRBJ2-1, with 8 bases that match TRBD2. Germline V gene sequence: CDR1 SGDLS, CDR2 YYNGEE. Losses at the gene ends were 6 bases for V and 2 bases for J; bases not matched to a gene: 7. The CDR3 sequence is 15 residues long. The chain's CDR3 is CASTPGGLAYNEQFF. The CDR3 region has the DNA TGTGCCAGCACCCCGGGGGGACTAGCCTACAATGAGCAGTTCTTC.

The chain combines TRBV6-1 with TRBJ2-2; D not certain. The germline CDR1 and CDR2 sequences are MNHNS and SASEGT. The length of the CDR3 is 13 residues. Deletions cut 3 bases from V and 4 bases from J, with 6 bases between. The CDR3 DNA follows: TGTGCCAGCAGTGAGGCAGGCACCGGGGAGCTGTTTTTT. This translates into CASSEAGTGELFF.

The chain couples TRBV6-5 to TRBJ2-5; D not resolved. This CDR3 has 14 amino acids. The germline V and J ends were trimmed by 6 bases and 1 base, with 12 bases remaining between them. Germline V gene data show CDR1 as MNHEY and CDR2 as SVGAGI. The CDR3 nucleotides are TGTGCCAGCAGCCGCTTCCCAGGCCAAGAGACCCAGTACTTC. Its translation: CASSRFPGQETQYF.

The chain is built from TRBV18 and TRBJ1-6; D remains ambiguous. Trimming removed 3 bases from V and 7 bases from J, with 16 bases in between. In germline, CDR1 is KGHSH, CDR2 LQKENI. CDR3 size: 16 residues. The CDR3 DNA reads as TGTGCCAGCTCACCCGAGGCCGGCTTATTGAATTCACCCCTCCACTTT. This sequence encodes CASSPEAGLLNSPLHF.

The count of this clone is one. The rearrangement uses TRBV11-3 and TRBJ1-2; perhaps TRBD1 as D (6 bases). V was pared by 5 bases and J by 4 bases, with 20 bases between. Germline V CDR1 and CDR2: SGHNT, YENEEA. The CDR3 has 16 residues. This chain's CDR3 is CASSLQMSGHPYGYTF. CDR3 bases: TGTGCCAGCAGCCTACAGATGTCGGGACACCCCTATGGCTACACCTTC.

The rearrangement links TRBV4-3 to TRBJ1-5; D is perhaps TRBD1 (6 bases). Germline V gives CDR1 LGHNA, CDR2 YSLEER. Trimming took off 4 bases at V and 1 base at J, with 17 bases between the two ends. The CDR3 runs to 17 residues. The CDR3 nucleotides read TGCGCCAGCAGCCGAGAATGGGGGGGGCTAAGCAATCAGCCCCAGCATTTT. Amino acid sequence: CASSREWGGLSNQPQHF.

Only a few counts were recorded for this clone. CDR3 loop: CASYKGDSYEQYF. DNA for the CDR3: TGTGCCAGCTATAAGGGGGACAGCTACGAGCAGTACTTC. This rearrangement joins TRBV6-5 to TRBJ2-7; 7 nucleotides match TRBD1. Trimming at V came to 8 bases and at J to 3 bases, leaving 7 bases not matched to a gene. The CDR3 extends over 13 amino acids. In germline, CDR1 is MNHEY, CDR2 SVGAGI.

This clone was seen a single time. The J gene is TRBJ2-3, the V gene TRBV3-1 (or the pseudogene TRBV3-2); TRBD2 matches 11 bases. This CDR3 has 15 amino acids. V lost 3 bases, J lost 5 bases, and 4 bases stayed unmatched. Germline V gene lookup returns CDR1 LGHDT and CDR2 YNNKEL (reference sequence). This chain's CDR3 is CASSHLAGGIDTQYF. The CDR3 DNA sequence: TGTGCCAGCAGCCACTTAGCGGGAGGGATAGATACGCAGTATTTT.

In DNA, the CDR3 is TGTGCCAGTAGGGACGTAGGGGCCTCCGCTGGAAACACCATATATTTT. Protein product: CASRDVGASAGNTIYF. The rearrangement joins TRBV19 to TRBJ1-3, with D tentatively TRBD1 (5 bases). Trimming took off 6 bases at V and 2 bases at J, with 17 bases between the two ends. There are 16 residues in the CDR3. Germline CDR1 LNHDA, CDR2 SQIVND (reference sequence).

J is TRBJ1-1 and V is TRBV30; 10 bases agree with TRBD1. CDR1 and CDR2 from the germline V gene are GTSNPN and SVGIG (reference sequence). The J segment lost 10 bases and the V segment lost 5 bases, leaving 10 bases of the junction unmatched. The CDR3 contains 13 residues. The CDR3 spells CAWSGTGALPAFF. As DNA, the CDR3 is TGTGCCTGGTCCGGGACAGGGGCTTTGCCAGCTTTCTTT.

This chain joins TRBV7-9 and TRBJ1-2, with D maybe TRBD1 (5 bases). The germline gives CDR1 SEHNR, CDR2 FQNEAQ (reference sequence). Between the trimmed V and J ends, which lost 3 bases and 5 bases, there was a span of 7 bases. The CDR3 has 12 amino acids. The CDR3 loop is CASSLEGYGYTF. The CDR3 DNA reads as TGTGCCAGCAGCTTGGAGGGGTATGGCTACACCTTC.

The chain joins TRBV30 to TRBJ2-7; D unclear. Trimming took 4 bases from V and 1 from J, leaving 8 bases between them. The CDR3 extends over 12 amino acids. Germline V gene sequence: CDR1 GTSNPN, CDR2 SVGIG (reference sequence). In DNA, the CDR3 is TGTGCCTGGAACGGAGAGTCCTACGAGCAGTACTTC. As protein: CAWNGESYEQYF. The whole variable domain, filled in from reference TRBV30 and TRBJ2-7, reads SQTIHQWPATLVQPVGSPLSLECTVEGTSNPNLYWYRQAAGRGLQLLFYSVGIGQISSEVPQNLSASRPQDRQFILSSKKLLLSDSGFYLCAWNGESYEQYFGPGTRLTVT.

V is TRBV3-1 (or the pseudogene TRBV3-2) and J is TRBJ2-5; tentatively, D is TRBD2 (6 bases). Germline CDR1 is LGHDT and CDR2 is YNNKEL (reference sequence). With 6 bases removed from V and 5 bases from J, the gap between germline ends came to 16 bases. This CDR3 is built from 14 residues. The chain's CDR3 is CASRSRGGEETQYF. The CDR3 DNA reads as TGTGCCAGCAGGTCCCGGGGAGGAGAGGAGACCCAGTACTTC.

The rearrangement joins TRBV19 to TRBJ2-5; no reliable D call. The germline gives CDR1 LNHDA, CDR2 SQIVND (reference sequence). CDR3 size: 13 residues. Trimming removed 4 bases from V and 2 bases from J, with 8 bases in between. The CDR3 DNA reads TGTGCCAGTAGTAACTTAGATCAAGAGACCCAGTACTTC. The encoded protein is CASSNLDQETQYF.

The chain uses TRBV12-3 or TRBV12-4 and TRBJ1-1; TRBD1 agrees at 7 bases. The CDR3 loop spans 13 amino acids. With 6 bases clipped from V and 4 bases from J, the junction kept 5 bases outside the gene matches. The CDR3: CASRRGLSTEAFF. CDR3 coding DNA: TGTGCCAGCAGGAGGGGGCTGAGCACTGAAGCTTTCTTT.

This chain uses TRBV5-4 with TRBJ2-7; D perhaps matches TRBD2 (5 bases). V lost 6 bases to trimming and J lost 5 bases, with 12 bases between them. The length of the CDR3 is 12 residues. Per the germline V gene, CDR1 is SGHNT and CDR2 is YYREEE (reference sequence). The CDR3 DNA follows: TGTGCCAGCACCTCTCCGAGGGACGAGCAGTACTTC. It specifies CASTSPRDEQYF.

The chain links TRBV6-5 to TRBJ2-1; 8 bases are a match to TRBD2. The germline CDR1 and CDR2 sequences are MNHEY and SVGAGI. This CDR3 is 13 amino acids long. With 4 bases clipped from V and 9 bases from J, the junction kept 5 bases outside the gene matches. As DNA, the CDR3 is TGTGCCAGCAGTTTAAAGGCGGGGGGTGAGCAGTTCTTC. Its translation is CASSLKAGGEQFF.

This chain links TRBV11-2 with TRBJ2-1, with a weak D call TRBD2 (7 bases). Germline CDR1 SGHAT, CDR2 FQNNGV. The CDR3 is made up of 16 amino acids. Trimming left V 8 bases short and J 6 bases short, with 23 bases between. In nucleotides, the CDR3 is TGTGCCAGCGAGGGGGGGAGGGGCTTAGGCCCCAATGAGCAGTTCTTC. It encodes CASEGGRGLGPNEQFF.